This T cell receptor beta chain emerged from a study of OX40 agonist ivuxolimab in advanced cancers. Germline V gives CDR1 SGDLS, CDR2 YYNGEE. The CDR3 covers 15 residues. Trimming cost V 6 bases and J 2 bases; bases outside gene matches: 6. The protocol was immunoSEQ multiplex PCR, while the TCRdb copy is restricted to in-frame clones and leaves out a portion. The data show around 82,000 clones, around nine tenths seen once. V and J are TRBV9 and TRBJ2-5; 11 nucleotides match TRBD1. The sequence was collected from an adult with an advanced solid tumor such as melanoma, head and neck, liver or kidney cancer. The sample here was CD4+ or CD8+ T cells sorted from blood, taken in a trial of the OX40 agonist ivuxolimab. The CDR3 loop reads CASTSGDRGQETQYF. The CDR3 DNA reads TGTGCCAGCACCTCCGGGGACAGGGGGCAAGAGACCCAGTACTTC.